Shown below are 4 T cell receptor beta chains from a single sample sequenced in a study of neurological immune-mediated disorders. TCRdb reanalysed the 5' RACE reads using MiXCR and keeps one entry per CDR3 protein. Seen here are about 21,000 distinct CDR3 sequences, 15% to 20% observed once, and the top ten hold 6.5% to 9.5%. The sample consisted of CD8+ T cells from blood. The origin of the receptors is a woman aged 18 to 35 with multiple sclerosis.

This chain uses TRBV27 with TRBJ2-7, with 7 bases matching TRBD1. From germline, CDR1 is MNHEY and CDR2 SMNVEV (reference sequence). The CDR3 extends over 14 amino acids. V trimming: 5 bases; J trimming: 2 bases; junction bases outside the gene matches: 6. The CDR3 is CASSPRTGAYEQYF. Here the CDR3 DNA reads TGTGCCAGCAGTCCCCGGACAGGAGCCTACGAGCAGTACTTC.

There are many counts of this clonotype. The V call is TRBV7-2, the J call TRBJ2-1; 10 bases are a match to TRBD1. The CDR3 spans 15 residues. Per germline, CDR1 SGHTA and CDR2 FQGNSA. Unmatched junction bases numbered 9, after V lost 5 bases and J lost 8 bases. The CDR3 loop reads CASSIGTGDVDEQFF. In DNA, the CDR3 is TGTGCCAGCAGCATCGGGACAGGGGACGTCGATGAGCAGTTCTTC.

This clonotype was observed at least ten times. This rearrangement joins TRBV4-3 to TRBJ2-3; tentatively, D is TRBD1 (7 bases). This CDR3 has 19 residues. CDR1 LGHNA and CDR2 YSLEER come from the germline V gene. The V gene lost 2 bases and the J gene lost 2 bases, with 23 bases spanning the gap. The CDR3 loop reads CASSQSGNRGLTYTDTQYF. Written as DNA, the CDR3 is TGCGCCAGCAGCCAATCAGGAAACAGGGGACTTACCTACACAGATACGCAGTATTTT.

Many counts were recorded for this clonotype. This may be a read error, as it is one base from a much larger clone. The genes are TRBV5-1 and TRBJ2-7, with D possibly TRBD1 on 7 matching bases. The CDR3 contains 12 residues. The V gene's germline CDR1 is SGHRS and CDR2 YFSETQ. V was pared by 9 bases and J by 5 bases, with 15 bases between. The CDR3: CAKDDREDEQYF. CDR3 nucleotide sequence: TGCGCCAAGGATGACAGGGAGGACGAGCAGTACTTC.